This TCR beta chain was obtained from a study of memory CD4+ T cells and cytomegalovirus serostatus. This table comes from immunoSEQ multiplex PCR, and its TCRdb copy is limited to in-frame clones, with some not included. The sample carries about 82,000 clones, approximately 84% recorded once. The sort gate was single viable CD3+CD4+CD8-CD45RO+ cells for memory CD4+ T cells. Input material: memory CD4+ T cells from blood. The sequence derives from an adult in good health and CMV-seronegative.

CDR3 region: CASSETGANYEQYF. Written as DNA, the CDR3 is TGTGCCAGCAGCGAGACAGGGGCGAACTACGAGCAGTACTTC. The chain is built from TRBV6-5 and TRBJ2-7; TRBD1 matches at 8 bases. CDR1 and CDR2 (germline): MNHEY, SVGAGI. V lost 6 bases, J lost 3 bases, and 7 bases stayed unmatched. CDR3 length: 14 residues.